This TCR beta chain was obtained from a study of cytomegalovirus exposure and HLA in healthy donors. Whole-study findings and limits: Productive status was seen about 90% or about 30% of the time for most TCR beta V segments in an earlier analysis.

There are 14 residues in the CDR3. Germline V gives CDR1 LGHNA, CDR2 YNFKEQ. This clone appeared a single time. Antigen specificity is unknown. The PCR ran on 60 Vbeta and 13 Jbeta primers. TCRdb keeps only in-frame clones here, not all; method: immunoSEQ multiplex PCR. The sample lists under 150,000 clones; about 59% were seen once. The V gene is TRBV4-2, the J gene TRBJ2-5, with 10 bases lining up with TRBD1. Judging by the DNA end, TRBJ2-7 fits better; the J call may be wrong. Sequencing was done on a sample of PBMCs. This sequence was found in a woman aged 40 to 50 in good health and CMV-seropositive. Here the CDR3 reads CASSRGTGVGEQYF. In nucleotides, the CDR3 is TGTGCCAGCAGCCGAGGGACAGGGGTTGGCGAGCAGTACTTC.